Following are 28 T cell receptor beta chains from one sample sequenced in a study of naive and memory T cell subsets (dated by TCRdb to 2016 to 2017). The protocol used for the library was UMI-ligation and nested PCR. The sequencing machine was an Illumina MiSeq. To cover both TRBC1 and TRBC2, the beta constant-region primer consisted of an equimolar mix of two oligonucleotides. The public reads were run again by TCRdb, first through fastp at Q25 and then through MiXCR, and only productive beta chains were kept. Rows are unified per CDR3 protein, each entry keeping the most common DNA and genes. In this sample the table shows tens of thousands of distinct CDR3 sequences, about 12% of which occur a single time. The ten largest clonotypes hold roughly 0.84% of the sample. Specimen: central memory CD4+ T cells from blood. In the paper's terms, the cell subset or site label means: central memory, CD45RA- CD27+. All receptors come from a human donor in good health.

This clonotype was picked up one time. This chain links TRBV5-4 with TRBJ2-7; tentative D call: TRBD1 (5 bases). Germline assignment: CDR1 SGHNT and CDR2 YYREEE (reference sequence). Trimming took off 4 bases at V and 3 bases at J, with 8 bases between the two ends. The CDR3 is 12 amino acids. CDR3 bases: TGTGCCAGCAGCACTGACAGCTACGAGCAGTACTTC. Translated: CASSTDSYEQYF. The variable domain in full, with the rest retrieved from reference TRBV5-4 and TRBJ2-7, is ETGVTQSPTHLIKTRGQQVTLRCSSQSGHNTVSWYQQALGQGPQFIFQYYREEENGRGNFPPRFSGLQFPNYSSELNVNALELDDSALYLCASSTDSYEQYFGPGTRLTVT.

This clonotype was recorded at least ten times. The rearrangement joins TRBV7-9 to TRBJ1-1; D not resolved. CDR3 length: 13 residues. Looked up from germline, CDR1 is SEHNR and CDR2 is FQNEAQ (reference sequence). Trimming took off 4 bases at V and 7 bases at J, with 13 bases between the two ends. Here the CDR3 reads CASSYTDPIEAFF. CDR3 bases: TGTGCCAGCAGCTATACCGATCCGATTGAAGCTTTCTTT.

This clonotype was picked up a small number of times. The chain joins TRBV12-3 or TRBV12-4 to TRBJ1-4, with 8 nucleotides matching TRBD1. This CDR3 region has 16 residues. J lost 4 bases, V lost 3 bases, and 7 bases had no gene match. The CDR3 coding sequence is TGTGCCAGCAGTTTCGGCAGGGGGCTGGGTAATGAAAAACTGTTTTTT. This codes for CASSFGRGLGNEKLFF.

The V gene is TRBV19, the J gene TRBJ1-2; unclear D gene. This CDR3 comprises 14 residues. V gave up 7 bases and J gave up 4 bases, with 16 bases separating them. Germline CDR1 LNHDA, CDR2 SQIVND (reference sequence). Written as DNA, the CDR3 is TGTGCCAGTACGAGGCAGGCGACTCCCTATGGCTACACCTTC. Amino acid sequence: CASTRQATPYGYTF.

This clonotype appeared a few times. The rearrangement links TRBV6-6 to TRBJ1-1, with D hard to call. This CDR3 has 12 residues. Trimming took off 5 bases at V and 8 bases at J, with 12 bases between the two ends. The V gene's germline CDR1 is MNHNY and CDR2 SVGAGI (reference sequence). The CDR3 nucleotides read TGTGCCAGCAGTCCCGCCAAGGGAGAAGCTTTCTTT. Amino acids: CASSPAKGEAFF.

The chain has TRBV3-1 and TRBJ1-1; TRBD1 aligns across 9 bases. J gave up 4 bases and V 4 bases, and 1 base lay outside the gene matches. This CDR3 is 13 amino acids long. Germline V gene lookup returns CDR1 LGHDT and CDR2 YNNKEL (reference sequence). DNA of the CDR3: TGTGCCAGCAGCCGACAGGGGGTCACTGAAGCTTTCTTT. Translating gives CASSRQGVTEAFF.

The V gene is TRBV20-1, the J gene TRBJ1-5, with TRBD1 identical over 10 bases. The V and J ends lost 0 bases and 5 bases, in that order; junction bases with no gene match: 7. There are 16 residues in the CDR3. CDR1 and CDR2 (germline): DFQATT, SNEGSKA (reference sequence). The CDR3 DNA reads TGCAGTGCTAGAGATCTCGAGACAGGGGGCCATCAGCCCCAGCATTTT. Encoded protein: CSARDLETGGHQPQHF.

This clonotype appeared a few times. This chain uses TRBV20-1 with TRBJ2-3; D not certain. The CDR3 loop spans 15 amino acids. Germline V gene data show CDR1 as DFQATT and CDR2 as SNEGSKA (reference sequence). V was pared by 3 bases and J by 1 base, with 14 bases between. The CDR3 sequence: CSARVNRIGTDTQYF. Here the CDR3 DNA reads TGCAGTGCTAGGGTTAATCGGATTGGCACAGATACGCAGTATTTT.

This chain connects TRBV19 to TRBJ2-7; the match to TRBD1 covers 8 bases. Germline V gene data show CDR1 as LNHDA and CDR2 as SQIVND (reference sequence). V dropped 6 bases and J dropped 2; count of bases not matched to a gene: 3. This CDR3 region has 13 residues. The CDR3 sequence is CASSRTGPYEQYF. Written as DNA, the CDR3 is TGTGCCAGTAGCAGGACAGGGCCCTACGAGCAGTACTTC.

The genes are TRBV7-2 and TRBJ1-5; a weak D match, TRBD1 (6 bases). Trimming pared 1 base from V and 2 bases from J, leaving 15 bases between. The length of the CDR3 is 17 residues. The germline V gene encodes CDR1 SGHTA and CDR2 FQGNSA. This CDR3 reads CASSLVGGAKGNQPQHF. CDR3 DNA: TGTGCCAGCAGCTTAGTGGGGGGGGCAAAAGGCAATCAGCCCCAGCATTTT.

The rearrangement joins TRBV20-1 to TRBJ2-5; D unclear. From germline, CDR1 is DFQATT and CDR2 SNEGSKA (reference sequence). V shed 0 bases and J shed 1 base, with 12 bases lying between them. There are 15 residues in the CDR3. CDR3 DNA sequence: TGCAGTGCTAGAGACTGGGTACAGTTCCAAGAGACCCAGTACTTC. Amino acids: CSARDWVQFQETQYF.

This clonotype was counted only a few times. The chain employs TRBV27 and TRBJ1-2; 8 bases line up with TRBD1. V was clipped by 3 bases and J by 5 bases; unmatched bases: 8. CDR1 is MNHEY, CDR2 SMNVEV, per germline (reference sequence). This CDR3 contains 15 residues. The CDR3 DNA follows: TGTGCCAGCAGTTTCCGGGACAGGTCTCTGTATGGCTACACCTTC. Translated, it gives CASSFRDRSLYGYTF.

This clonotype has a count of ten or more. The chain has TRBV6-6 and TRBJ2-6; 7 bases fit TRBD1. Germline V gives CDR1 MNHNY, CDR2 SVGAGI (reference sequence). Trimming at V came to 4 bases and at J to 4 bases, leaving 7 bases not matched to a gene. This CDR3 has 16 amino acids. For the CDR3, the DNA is TGTGCCAGCAGTTTCCGACAGGGAGCCGGGGCCAACGTCCTGACTTTC. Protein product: CASSFRQGAGANVLTF.

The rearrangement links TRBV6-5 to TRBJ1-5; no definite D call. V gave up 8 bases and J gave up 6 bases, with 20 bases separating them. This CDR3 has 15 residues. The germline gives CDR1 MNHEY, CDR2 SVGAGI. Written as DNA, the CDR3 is TGTGCCAGCGGATCCGGGGTTAGGGCGAGTCAGCCCCAGCATTTT. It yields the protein CASGSGVRASQPQHF.

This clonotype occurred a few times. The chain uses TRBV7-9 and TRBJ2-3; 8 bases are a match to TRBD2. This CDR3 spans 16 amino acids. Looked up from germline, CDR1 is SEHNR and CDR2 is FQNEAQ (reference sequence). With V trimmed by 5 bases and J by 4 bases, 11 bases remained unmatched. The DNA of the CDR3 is TGTGCCAGCAGCCCGCCAGGGGCGGGAGGACCAGATACGCAGTATTTT. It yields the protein CASSPPGAGGPDTQYF.

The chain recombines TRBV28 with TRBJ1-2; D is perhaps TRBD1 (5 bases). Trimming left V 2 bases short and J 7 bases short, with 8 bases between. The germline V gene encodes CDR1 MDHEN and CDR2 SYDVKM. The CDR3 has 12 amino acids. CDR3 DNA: TGTGCCAGCAGTTTAGGGGCCCTTGGCTACACCTTC. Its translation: CASSLGALGYTF.

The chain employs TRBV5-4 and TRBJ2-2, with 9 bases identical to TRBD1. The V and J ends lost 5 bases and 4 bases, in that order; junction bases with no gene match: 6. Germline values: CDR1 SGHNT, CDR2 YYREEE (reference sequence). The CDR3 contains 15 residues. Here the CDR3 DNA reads TGTGCCAGCAGGCTGACAGGGGGAGGCACCGGGGAGCTGTTTTTT. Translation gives CASRLTGGGTGELFF.

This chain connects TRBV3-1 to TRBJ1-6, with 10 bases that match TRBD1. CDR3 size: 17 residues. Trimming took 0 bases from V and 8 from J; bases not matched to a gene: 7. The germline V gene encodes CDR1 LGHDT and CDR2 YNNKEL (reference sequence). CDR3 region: CASSQDWKDRGDSPLHF. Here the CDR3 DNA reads TGTGCCAGCAGCCAAGATTGGAAGGACAGGGGGGATTCACCCCTCCACTTT.

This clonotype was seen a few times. CDR3 bases: TGTGCCACCCCCCGGGCTCCGGAAGGATACACTGAAGCTTTCTTT. It is translated as CATPRAPEGYTEAFF. The rearrangement links TRBV24-1 to TRBJ1-1; D is undetermined. V lost 9 bases and J lost 3, with 19 bases in between. The CDR3 consists of 15 residues. The V gene's germline CDR1 is KGHDR and CDR2 SFDVKD.

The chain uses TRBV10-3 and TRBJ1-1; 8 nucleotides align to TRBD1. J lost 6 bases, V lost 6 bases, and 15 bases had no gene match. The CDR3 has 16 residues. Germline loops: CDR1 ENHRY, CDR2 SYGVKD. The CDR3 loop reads CAISSPTTGVIAEAFF. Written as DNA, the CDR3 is TGTGCCATCAGCAGCCCGACGACAGGGGTAATTGCTGAAGCTTTCTTT.

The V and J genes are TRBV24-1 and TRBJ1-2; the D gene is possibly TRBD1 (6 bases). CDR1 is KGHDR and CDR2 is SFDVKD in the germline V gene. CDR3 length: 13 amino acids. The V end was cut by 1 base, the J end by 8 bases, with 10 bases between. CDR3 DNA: TGTGCCACCAGTGATTTCTGGGGGCAAGGCTACACCTTC. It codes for CATSDFWGQGYTF.

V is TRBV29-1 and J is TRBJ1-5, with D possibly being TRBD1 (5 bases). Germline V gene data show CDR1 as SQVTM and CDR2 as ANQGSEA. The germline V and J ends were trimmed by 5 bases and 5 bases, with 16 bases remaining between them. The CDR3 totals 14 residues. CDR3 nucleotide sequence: TGCAGCGTTAGGCTTTCGGGGGTAGATCAGCCCCAGCATTTT. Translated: CSVRLSGVDQPQHF.

The CDR3 bases are TGTGCCAGCAGTCCTAGGCCTAGCGGGAGGGAGTGGAAGCAGTTCTTC. Protein sequence: CASSPRPSGREWKQFF. V usage is TRBV27 and J usage is TRBJ2-1, with 12 bases lining up with TRBD2. This CDR3 spans 16 amino acids. Germline V gene lookup returns CDR1 MNHEY and CDR2 SMNVEV (reference sequence). The V gene end was trimmed by 5 bases and the J gene end by 11 bases; junction bases not matched to a gene: 13.

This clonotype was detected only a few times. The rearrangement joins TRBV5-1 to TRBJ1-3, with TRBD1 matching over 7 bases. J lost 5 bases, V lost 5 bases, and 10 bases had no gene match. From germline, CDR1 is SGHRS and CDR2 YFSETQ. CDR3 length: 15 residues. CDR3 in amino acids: CASRPTGDARNTIYF. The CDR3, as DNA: TGCGCCAGCAGACCAACAGGGGATGCAAGAAACACCATATATTTT.

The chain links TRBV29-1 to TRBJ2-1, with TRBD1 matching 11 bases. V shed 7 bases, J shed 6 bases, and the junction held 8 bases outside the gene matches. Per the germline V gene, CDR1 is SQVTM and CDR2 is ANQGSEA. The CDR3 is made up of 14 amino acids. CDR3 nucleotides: TGCAGCGCCGAGACGGGACAGGGGGGCAATGAGCAGTTCTTC. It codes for CSAETGQGGNEQFF.

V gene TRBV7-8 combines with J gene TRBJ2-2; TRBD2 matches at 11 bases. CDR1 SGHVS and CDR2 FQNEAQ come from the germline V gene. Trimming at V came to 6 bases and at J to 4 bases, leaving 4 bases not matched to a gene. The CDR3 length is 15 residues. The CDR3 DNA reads TGTGCCAGCAGTACCGGGACTAGCGGCACCGGGGAGCTGTTTTTT. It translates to CASSTGTSGTGELFF.

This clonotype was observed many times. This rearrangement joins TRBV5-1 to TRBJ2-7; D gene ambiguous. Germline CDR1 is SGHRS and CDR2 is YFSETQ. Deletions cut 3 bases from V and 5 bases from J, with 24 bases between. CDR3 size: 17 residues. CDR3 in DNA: TGCGCCAGCAGCTACGCCCACATTTCAGGTTTTGGGGACGAGCAGTACTTC. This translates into CASSYAHISGFGDEQYF.

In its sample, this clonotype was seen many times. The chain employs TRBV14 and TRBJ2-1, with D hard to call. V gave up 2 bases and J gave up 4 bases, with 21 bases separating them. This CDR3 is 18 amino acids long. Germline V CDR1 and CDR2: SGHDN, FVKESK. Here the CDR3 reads CASSQSDWVRRRYNEQFF. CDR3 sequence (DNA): TGTGCCAGCAGCCAAAGCGATTGGGTGCGAAGACGGTACAATGAGCAGTTCTTC.